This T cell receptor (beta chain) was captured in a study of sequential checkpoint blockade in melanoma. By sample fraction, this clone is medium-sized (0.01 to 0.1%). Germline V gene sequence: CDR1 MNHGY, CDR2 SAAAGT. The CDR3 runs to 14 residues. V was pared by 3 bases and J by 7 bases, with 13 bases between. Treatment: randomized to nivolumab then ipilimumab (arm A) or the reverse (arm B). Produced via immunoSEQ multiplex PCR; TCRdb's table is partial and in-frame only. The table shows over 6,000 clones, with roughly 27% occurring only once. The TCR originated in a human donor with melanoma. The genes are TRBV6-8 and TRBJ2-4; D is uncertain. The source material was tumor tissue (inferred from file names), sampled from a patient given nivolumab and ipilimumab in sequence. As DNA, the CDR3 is TGTGCCAGCAGTTATGGTAGCCCTAGGAACATTCAGTACTTC. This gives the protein CASSYGSPRNIQYF.